The 15 T cell receptor beta chains below were found in one sample sequenced in a study of CD8 T cells in Susac syndrome. RNA in amounts of roughly 0.5 to 1 ug was reverse transcribed with random hexamers. MiXCR, applied by TCRdb to the immunoSEQ multiplex PCR reads, yields one record per CDR3 protein. The sample has about 190,000 distinct CDR3 sequences; roughly nine tenths are singletons. Sequencing input: CD4+ T cells from PBMCs. These TCRs come from a human donor with Susac syndrome.

The chain uses TRBV6-2 or TRBV6-3 and TRBJ2-3; 11 bases map to TRBD2. The CDR3 consists of 19 residues. V shed 6 bases, J shed 0 bases, and the junction held 14 bases outside the gene matches. Germline lookup yields CDR1 MNHEY and CDR2 SVGEGT. CDR3 protein: CASRDSPGLAAYSTDTQYF. The CDR3 DNA reads as TGTGCCAGCAGAGACTCACCGGGACTAGCGGCCTATAGCACAGATACGCAGTATTTT.

As to this clonotype: The junction does not match germline at one end; this may be a read error. V and J are TRBV7-7 and TRBJ2-3; 11 nucleotides align to TRBD2. Germline V gene lookup returns CDR1 SSHAT and CDR2 FNYEAQ (reference sequence). The CDR3 is 15 residues long. The chain's CDR3 is CASSFGSGRADTQYF. The DNA of the CDR3 is TGTGCTAGCAGCTTCGGTAGCGGGAGGGCAGATACGCAGTATTTT.

This chain joins TRBV6-1 and TRBJ2-5; 10 bases line up with TRBD2. CDR3 size: 13 residues. Germline values: CDR1 MNHNS, CDR2 SASEGT. J gave up 3 bases and V 10 bases, and 5 bases lay outside the gene matches. In DNA form, the CDR3 reads TGTGCCACCATAGCGGGGGGCAAAGAGACCCAGTACTTC. It codes for CATIAGGKETQYF.

This clonotype has a single count. V gene TRBV28 combines with J gene TRBJ2-5, with 8 bases that match TRBD1. CDR1 and CDR2 from the germline V gene are MDHEN and SYDVKM. This CDR3 is built from 14 residues. J lost 6 bases, V lost 8 bases, and 11 bases had no gene match. This chain's CDR3 is CASSTQGQVQTQYF. CDR3 DNA sequence: TGTGCCAGCTCAACCCAGGGACAGGTTCAGACCCAGTACTTC.

This chain uses TRBV3-1 with TRBJ2-7; 7 bases map to TRBD1. This CDR3 comprises 15 residues. Losses at the gene ends were 2 bases for V and 2 bases for J; bases not matched to a gene: 6. From germline, CDR1 is LGHDT and CDR2 YNNKEL (reference sequence). The DNA for the CDR3 is TGTGCCAGCAGCCAACCCGGGACAGAAACCTACGAGCAGTACTTC. Encoded protein: CASSQPGTETYEQYF.

CDR3 loop: CSVEPPEETQYF. In DNA, the CDR3 is TGCAGCGTTGAACCACCGGAAGAGACCCAGTACTTC. The chain is built from TRBV29-1 and TRBJ2-5; D gene ambiguous. Trimming pared 2 bases from V and 3 bases from J, leaving 7 bases between. CDR3 length equals 12 residues. The germline V gene encodes CDR1 SQVTM and CDR2 ANQGSEA.

This chain links TRBV3-1 with TRBJ1-2, with TRBD1 matching 7 bases. The CDR3 has 17 amino acids. V shed 1 base, J shed 5 bases, and the junction held 13 bases outside the gene matches. Germline CDR1 is LGHDT and CDR2 is YNNKEL (reference sequence). The CDR3 nucleotides are TGTGCCAGCAGCCAAGGGGTAGGGGGCCTCGACGTTTATGGCTACACCTTC. It encodes CASSQGVGGLDVYGYTF.

The chain couples TRBV9 to TRBJ2-3; tentative D call: TRBD1 (7 bases). The V and J ends lost 4 bases and 5 bases respectively, with 14 bases between them. Germline-derived CDR1 and CDR2 are SGDLS and YYNGEE. The CDR3 extends over 14 amino acids. The CDR3 here is CASSPRGAEDTQYF. The CDR3 DNA follows: TGTGCCAGCAGCCCCAGGGGGGCGGAAGATACGCAGTATTTT.

The chain employs TRBV6-5 and TRBJ1-5; a possible D gene is TRBD1 (5 bases). V was trimmed by 6 bases and J by 9 bases, leaving 9 bases between them. The CDR3 is made up of 11 amino acids. Germline assignment: CDR1 MNHEY and CDR2 SVGAGI. The chain's CDR3 is CASSSGGPQHF. CDR3 DNA: TGTGCCAGCAGCTCCGGGGGGCCCCAGCATTTT.

A single count supports this clonotype. The genes are TRBV20-1 and TRBJ2-6, with a weak D call TRBD1 (5 bases). The CDR3 extends over 16 amino acids. V lost 5 bases and J lost 4, with 18 bases in between. Per germline, CDR1 DFQATT and CDR2 SNEGSKA (reference sequence). CDR3 nucleotides: TGCAGTGCTTCGCCCCAGGGATCTAGGGGGGCCAACGTCCTGACTTTC. Translation gives CSASPQGSRGANVLTF.

The chain carries TRBV18 and TRBJ2-7, with 8 bases matching TRBD1. J lost 2 bases, V lost 6 bases, and 3 bases had no gene match. CDR1 and CDR2 (germline): KGHSH, LQKENI. The CDR3 is 13 residues long. In DNA form, the CDR3 reads TGTGCCAGCTCCCGGGGACAGGCCTACGAGCAGTACTTC. It translates to CASSRGQAYEQYF.

The chain carries TRBV7-6 and TRBJ1-5; D is ambiguous. The CDR3 is 17 amino acids. The germline V gene encodes CDR1 SGHVS and CDR2 FNYEAQ. The ends were cut back, 1 base at V and 2 bases at J, with 15 bases in the middle. CDR3 in amino acids: CASSLGTGSGGNQPQHF. CDR3 nucleotide sequence: TGTGCCAGCAGCTTAGGAACCGGGAGCGGGGGCAATCAGCCCCAGCATTTT. Using reference TRBV7-6 and TRBJ1-5 for the parts outside the CDR3, the full variable domain is GAGVSQSPRYKVTKRGQDVALRCDPISGHVSLYWYRQALGQGPEFLTYFNYEAQQDKSGLPNDRFSAERPEGSISTLTIQRTEQRDSAMYRCASSLGTGSGGNQPQHFGDGTRLSIL.

The chain couples TRBV30 to TRBJ1-1; no clear D gene. In germline, CDR1 is GTSNPN, CDR2 SVGIG (reference sequence). Trimming took off 1 base at V and 11 bases at J, with 8 bases between the two ends. This CDR3 comprises 10 residues. The CDR3 spells CAWSAYVAFF. For the CDR3, the DNA is TGTGCCTGGAGTGCCTACGTCGCTTTCTTT.

The chain joins TRBV5-1 to TRBJ2-3; 8 bases agree with TRBD2. The V gene's germline CDR1 is SGHRS and CDR2 YFSETQ. The CDR3 contains 16 residues. The junction had 10 bases not matched to a gene; V was cut back by 5 bases and J by 2 bases. CDR3: CASRFVSGGHTDTQYF. CDR3 bases: TGCGCCAGCAGGTTTGTGAGCGGGGGACACACAGATACGCAGTATTTT.

This clonotype was seen once. The chain links TRBV20-1 to TRBJ2-7; 11 bases match TRBD1. This CDR3 is 16 amino acids long. With V trimmed by 6 bases and J by 5 bases, 15 bases remained unmatched. Germline V gene data show CDR1 as DFQATT and CDR2 as SNEGSKA (reference sequence). The CDR3 DNA is TGCAGTGCCGATAGGATCCCGGGACAGGGGGACCACGAGCAGTACTTC. As protein: CSADRIPGQGDHEQYF.